This TCR beta chain derives from a study of T cell changes during pregnancy in multiple sclerosis. TCRdb keeps only in-frame clones here, not all; method: immunoSEQ multiplex PCR. The data hold about 120,000 clones, with 93% observed a single time. Trimming took 3 bases from V and 6 from J; bases not matched to a gene: 7. Germline V gene data show CDR1 as MRHNA and CDR2 as SNTAGT. The CDR3 consists of 16 residues. The V call is TRBV6-4, the J call TRBJ2-2; TRBD2 aligns across 10 bases. This TCR derives from a female donor with multiple sclerosis, enrolled in a pregnancy study. Sequenced here: peripheral blood, sampled before pregnancy. The CDR3 region has the DNA TGTGCCAGCAGTGAAGAGCTAGCGGGAGCGGCCGGGGAGCTGTTTTTT. As protein: CASSEELAGAAGELFF.